This T cell receptor beta chain was profiled in a study of blood T cell repertoires in COVID-19 (dated by TCRdb to the early 2020s). With respect to the entire study: Samples covering the acute and convalescent phases of COVID-19 were provided by collaborators in the United States, Italy and Spain. The prospective study material was composed of cDNA or gDNA derived from T cells, B-cell-depleted T cells, or PBMCs. The dataset comprised deeply sampled blood TCRbeta repertoires from subjects exposed to, actively infected with, or recovered from COVID-19. A freely available public database, intended as a resource for researchers studying the immune response to SARS-CoV-2, is where the repertoires were released. The samples were drawn from the first 160 participants of the ongoing ImmuneRACE study and from 1,254 subjects provided by 6 global collaborators. The sample metadata nearly always contained a de-identified subject ID, COVID-19 status, age in years and sex. Where HLA class I and class II types were available, the types were taken from metadata supplied by the sample provider, not from assay-based typing. Findings and caveats that apply to the study as a whole: The quantity of clinical and demographic metadata differed by source and by participant and was supplied without curation.

The CDR3 starts with the cysteine, ends with the phenylalanine, and has 13 residues. CDR3 DNA is the only sequence kept; it has 39 bases, read in frame from the first base. Per the germline V gene, KGHSH is the CDR1 and LQKENI is the CDR2. V gives up 5 bases and J gives up 6 bases, and the segment between their germline ends measures 10 bases. A word on this clone: Its binding antigen is unknown. Base quality data are lacking; no much larger clone is found one base away.

Whole blood was collected in K2EDTA tubes by collaborating institutions according to the institutions' own protocols. Collaborator samples were shipped for TCRbeta analysis as frozen whole blood, isolated PBMCs, or DNA extracted from either sample type. TCRbeta CDR3 regions were amplified from genomic DNA using the immunoSEQ Assay, a bias-controlled multiplex PCR. Regarding the original processing steps: The number of nucleated cells in each sample was estimated from the amplification of reference gene primers within the assay. To quantify the absolute abundance of each unique TCRbeta CDR3 rearrangement, sequence reads were collapsed and filtered. Productive Simpson clonality was computed per sample as the square root of Simpson's diversity index over productive rearrangements. Imported from immuneACCESS, the table was reduced by TCRdb to in-frame sequences with V and J called. These copies leave out some clones; in studies compared against another copy, an unresolved V gene accounts for under half, and the cause of the remainder is not known. That table furnishes V, J and clone size, whereas the DNA furnished D and trimming. Counted in this sample were roughly 250,000 clones; 70% to 90% of them appeared once. Jointly, the top ten make up around 0.89% of the sample.

The V and J genes are TRBV18 and TRBJ1-4, with the D gene call left open. The origin of this receptor is a man in his forties with acute or convalescent COVID-19. Sequenced sample: peripheral blood. The CDR3: CASSAREYEKLFF. Here is the DNA: TGTGCCAGCTCAGCGAGGGAATATGAAAAACTGTTTTTT.